This record looks at one T cell receptor (beta chain) sequence and its context. The antigen is unknown. Assay used: immunoSEQ multiplex PCR; TCRdb lists only in-frame clones, some missing. The sample includes 200,000 to 250,000 clones, approximately 88% of them seen just once. The data were taken from a study of cytomegalovirus exposure and HLA in healthy donors. Study-wide findings and caveats: Overall, roughly 170 TCR beta chains were annotated as cytomegalovirus-associated.

V was shortened by 2 bases and J by 4 bases, with 9 bases between the two germline ends. This CDR3 region has 14 residues. CDR1 is MDHEN and CDR2 is SYDVKM in the germline V gene. Sample: PBMCs. The source of this sequence is a woman aged 25 to 39 in good health and CMV-seropositive. The chain recombines TRBV28 with TRBJ1-5; no clear D gene. The chain's CDR3 is CASSLGRLNQPQHF. CDR3 nucleotide sequence: TGTGCCAGCAGTTTAGGGAGGTTAAATCAGCCCCAGCATTTT.